These 9 T cell receptor beta chains came from one sample sequenced in a study of OX40 agonist ivuxolimab in advanced cancers. Produced via immunoSEQ multiplex PCR; TCRdb's table is partial and in-frame only. The table lists tens of thousands of clones, around 82% of them singletons, with over 3% in the top ten. Sequenced here: CD4+ or CD8+ T cells sorted from blood, sampled in a trial of the OX40 agonist ivuxolimab. The receptors were gathered from an adult with an advanced solid tumor such as melanoma, head and neck, liver or kidney cancer.

V is TRBV7-9 and J is TRBJ2-7; 8 positions agree with TRBD2. The CDR3 has 16 residues. Germline CDR1 SEHNR, CDR2 FQNEAQ (reference sequence). J gave up 3 bases and V 4 bases, and 11 bases lay outside the gene matches. The CDR3 protein is CASSSAPGLGGYEQYF. The CDR3 DNA follows: TGTGCCAGCAGCTCGGCTCCGGGACTAGGGGGCTACGAGCAGTACTTC.

The rearrangement uses TRBV7-9 and TRBJ2-1; D not resolved. The CDR3 has 16 residues. Germline assignment: CDR1 SEHNR and CDR2 FQNEAQ (reference sequence). Trimming shortened V by 5 bases and J by 4 bases, and 18 bases separated the two germline ends. The DNA for the CDR3 is TGTGCCAGCAGCGAGACAATAGGGCCAATATACAATGAGCAGTTCTTC. Amino acids: CASSETIGPIYNEQFF.

The J gene is TRBJ2-7, the V gene TRBV5-1, with a weak D call TRBD1 (7 bases). Per the germline V gene, CDR1 is SGHRS and CDR2 is YFSETQ. The CDR3 covers 16 residues. V was clipped by 4 bases and J by 3 bases, with 20 bases between them. The CDR3 DNA sequence: TGCGCCAGCAGCCTTGCCCTCGGAGGGGGCCGCTACGAGCAGTACTTC. Residues: CASSLALGGGRYEQYF. Variable domain in full (rest from reference TRBV5-1 and TRBJ2-7): KAGVTQTPRYLIKTRGQQVTLSCSPISGHRSVSWYQQTPGQGLQFLFEYFSETQRNKGNFPGRFSGRQFSNSRSEMNVSTLELGDSALYLCASSLALGGGRYEQYFGPGTRLTVT.

The chain joins TRBV28 to TRBJ1-1, with 7 positions matching TRBD1. This CDR3 comprises 13 residues. Germline loops: CDR1 MDHEN, CDR2 SYDVKM. V was pared by 6 bases and J by 6 bases, with 7 bases of the junction left unmatched. The CDR3 DNA follows: TGTGCCAGCAGGCTAGACAGGGACGCTGAAGCTTTCTTT. The encoded protein is CASRLDRDAEAFF.

The chain uses TRBV7-9 and TRBJ2-1, with 7 nucleotides matching TRBD2. The CDR3 has 15 residues. Germline assignment: CDR1 SEHNR and CDR2 FQNEAQ (reference sequence). Trimming at V came to 5 bases and at J to 0 bases, leaving 4 bases not matched to a gene. CDR3 nucleotides: TGTGCCAGCAGCGGGCGGGGGAGCTCCTACAATGAGCAGTTCTTC. This codes for CASSGRGSSYNEQFF.

The V and J genes are TRBV2 and TRBJ2-5; tentative D call: TRBD2 (6 bases). With 5 bases removed from V and 3 bases from J, the gap between germline ends came to 19 bases. The CDR3 is 16 residues long. CDR1 SNHLY and CDR2 FYNNEI come from the germline V gene. This CDR3 reads CASSPPVAEGKETQYF. The CDR3 region has the DNA TGTGCCAGCAGTCCGCCAGTAGCGGAGGGAAAAGAGACCCAGTACTTC. Together with reference TRBV2 and TRBJ2-5, the CDR3 gives the full variable domain: EPEVTQTPSHQVTQMGQEVILRCVPISNHLYFYWYRQILGQKVEFLVSFYNNEISEKSEIFDDQFSVERPDGSNFTLKIRSTKLEDSAMYFCASSPPVAEGKETQYFGPGTRLLVL.

The genes are TRBV27 and TRBJ2-3; 11 bases match TRBD2. The CDR3 spans 15 residues. The germline V gene has CDR1 MNHEY and CDR2 SMNVEV (reference sequence). J gave up 3 bases and V 5 bases, and 4 bases lay outside the gene matches. CDR3 nucleotide sequence: TGTGCCAGCAGTGAACTAGCGGGAGTTACAGATACGCAGTATTTT. Translated, it gives CASSELAGVTDTQYF.

In its sample, this clone was seen once. The CDR3 nucleotides are TGTGCCAGCAGTTACTCGGTCAGGGCAGGAGGCTACACCTTC. Translated, it gives CASSYSVRAGGYTF. The rearrangement links TRBV6-5 to TRBJ1-2, with a tentative D call TRBD1 (5 bases). This CDR3 comprises 14 residues. The V end lost 0 bases, the J end lost 8 bases, and 13 bases lay between the germline ends. The germline V gene has CDR1 MNHEY and CDR2 SVGAGI.

The chain couples TRBV4-1 to TRBJ2-7; no definite D call. The CDR3 totals 14 residues. Germline assignment: CDR1 MGHRA and CDR2 YSYEKL. V was pared by 5 bases and J by 3 bases, with 14 bases between. The DNA of the CDR3 is TGCGCCAGCAGCGTAGCCCAGTACGTCTACGAGCAGTACTTC. It specifies CASSVAQYVYEQYF.